These 24 T cell receptor beta chains were all obtained from the same sample, sequenced in a study of identifying expanded T cells in peripheral blood. TCRdb's table, derived via immunoSEQ multiplex PCR, lists solely in-frame clones and lacks some. In the table there are some 96,000 clones, 80% to 90% of which are singletons. Sequenced material: blood. These receptors originate from a person aged 18-69 years in good health.

CDR3 sequence reads: CASSLRGASNTEAFF. Written as DNA, the CDR3 is TGCGCCAGCAGTCTCAGGGGGGCCTCGAACACTGAAGCTTTCTTT. The V gene is TRBV4-1, the J gene TRBJ1-1; 7 bases agree with TRBD1. CDR1 and CDR2 from the germline V gene are MGHRA and YSYEKL. Trimming cost V 6 bases and J 1 base; bases outside gene matches: 8. The CDR3 is 15 amino acids.

The J gene is TRBJ2-7, the V gene TRBV6-5; a possible D gene is TRBD1 (5 bases). V lost 5 bases, J lost 5 bases, and 19 bases lay in between. This CDR3 has 15 amino acids. Per germline, CDR1 MNHEY and CDR2 SVGAGI. For the CDR3, the DNA is TGTGCCAGCAGTCCTAATTTAATGGGGCTCGACGAGCAGTACTTC. Its protein product is CASSPNLMGLDEQYF.

The J gene is TRBJ1-5, the V gene TRBV15; TRBD1 agrees at 8 bases. The junction had 11 bases not matched to a gene; V was cut back by 8 bases and J by 2 bases. In germline, CDR1 is LNHNV, CDR2 YYDKDF (reference sequence). The CDR3 sequence is 16 residues long. DNA of the CDR3: TGTGCCACCTCCAGGGGGCTCCTTATAGGCAATCAGCCCCAGCATTTT. It encodes CATSRGLLIGNQPQHF.

The V call is TRBV2, the J call TRBJ2-7; the match to TRBD2 covers 10 bases. Trimming removed 7 bases from V and 0 bases from J; junction bases left unmatched: 6. This CDR3 contains 15 residues. The germline CDR1 and CDR2 sequences are SNHLY and FYNNEI. CDR3 loop: CASTLLAGSSYEQYF. The DNA for the CDR3 is TGTGCCAGCACCCTACTAGCGGGAAGCTCCTACGAGCAGTACTTC.

The chain joins TRBV11-2 to TRBJ1-1; weak D call: TRBD1 (6 bases). CDR1 is SGHAT and CDR2 is FQNNGV in the germline V gene. V lost 5 bases, J lost 11 bases, and 27 bases lay in between. This CDR3 contains 16 residues. The DNA of the CDR3 is TGTGCCAGCAGCACCGGGCGGTATTTCGGGGGCTTACGTGCTTTCTTT. Translated, it gives CASSTGRYFGGLRAFF.

The V call is TRBV11-3, the J call TRBJ2-7; D could derive from TRBD1 or TRBD2 (5 bases each). The CDR3 sequence is 15 residues long. V lost 2 bases, J lost 3 bases, and 14 bases lay in between. Per germline, CDR1 SGHNT and CDR2 YENEEA. The CDR3 DNA reads TGTGCCAGCAGCTTATACCCGAGGGGCGTCTACGAGCAGTACTTC. Residues: CASSLYPRGVYEQYF. The full variable domain, with the rest looked up from reference TRBV11-3 and TRBJ2-7, is EAGVVQSPRYKIIEKKQPVAFWCNPISGHNTLYWYLQNLGQGPELLIRYENEEAVDDSQLPKDRFSAERLKGVDSTLKIQPAELGDSAVYLCASSLYPRGVYEQYFGPGTRLTVT.

The V gene is TRBV5-1, the J gene TRBJ1-2; no reliable D call. V lost 0 bases and J 7 bases, leaving 13 bases between the germline ends. CDR3 length: 14 amino acids. Germline V gives CDR1 SGHRS, CDR2 YFSETQ. DNA for the CDR3: TGCGCCAGCAGCTTGGATTCCCAGGCGACTGGCTACACCTTC. Protein: CASSLDSQATGYTF.

This sequence joins TRBV7-2 and TRBJ1-2; D uncertain. Trimming cost V 6 bases and J 1 base, with 15 bases left between them. Per the germline V gene, CDR1 is SGHTA and CDR2 is FQGNSA. The CDR3 runs 15 residues. This CDR3 is CASRGLNSDNYGYTF. CDR3 DNA: TGTGCCAGCAGAGGTCTAAACAGCGATAACTATGGCTACACCTTC. Full variable domain (outside the CDR3, taken from reference TRBV7-2 and TRBJ1-2): GAGVSQSPSNKVTEKGKDVELRCDPISGHTALYWYRQSLGQGLEFLIYFQGNSAPDKSGLPSDRFSAERTGGSVSTLTIQRTQQEDSAVYLCASRGLNSDNYGYTFGSGTRLTVV.

The V gene is TRBV5-6, the J gene TRBJ1-5; tentatively, D is TRBD1 (6 bases). Trimming took off 0 bases at V and 7 bases at J, with 14 bases between the two ends. The CDR3 spans 15 residues. Looked up from germline, CDR1 is SGHDT and CDR2 is YYEEEE. The CDR3 nucleotides read TGTGCCAGCAGCTTGGCGGACAGCCGAACCCAGCCCCAGCATTTT. Its protein product is CASSLADSRTQPQHF.

The chain has TRBV4-1 and TRBJ1-2, with a weak D call TRBD1 (5 bases). V gave up 2 bases and J gave up 1 base, with 17 bases separating them. CDR1 and CDR2 (germline): MGHRA, YSYEKL. The CDR3 extends over 17 amino acids. The CDR3 DNA sequence: TGCGCCAGCAGCCAAAGGGGAGCTCTGGGAAGTAACTATGGCTACACCTTC. As protein: CASSQRGALGSNYGYTF.

In DNA form, the CDR3 reads TGTGCCAGCAGTGTGACGTTAGACACTGAAGCTTTCTTT. Its protein is CASSVTLDTEAFF. V and J are TRBV27 and TRBJ1-1; D not certain. The length of the CDR3 is 13 residues. The germline V and J ends were trimmed by 5 bases and 3 bases, with 10 bases remaining between them. Germline V gene sequence: CDR1 MNHEY, CDR2 SMNVEV (reference sequence).

This chain connects TRBV30 to TRBJ1-6; the D gene is possibly TRBD1 (6 bases). V lost 0 bases and J lost 9, with 18 bases in between. This CDR3 spans 16 amino acids. The V gene's germline CDR1 is GTSNPN and CDR2 SVGIG (reference sequence). The CDR3 region is CAWSVQSGRGFSPLHF. In DNA form, the CDR3 reads TGTGCCTGGAGTGTACAGTCGGGCAGGGGATTTTCACCCCTCCACTTT.

This clone was observed a few times. The J gene is TRBJ2-2, the V gene TRBV29-1, with 10 nucleotides matching TRBD2. CDR1 is SQVTM, CDR2 ANQGSEA, per germline. J lost 1 base, V lost 2 bases, and 1 base had no gene match. The CDR3 extends over 15 amino acids. The CDR3 coding sequence is TGCAGCGTTGAACTAGCGGGGGTGAACACCGGGGAGCTGTTTTTT. Its protein product is CSVELAGVNTGELFF.

The V call is TRBV18, the J call TRBJ1-3; weak D call: TRBD1 (5 bases). Trimming cost V 1 base and J 0 bases, with 7 bases left between them. CDR3 length: 15 amino acids. CDR1 KGHSH and CDR2 LQKENI come from the germline V gene. CDR3 nucleotides: TGTGCCAGCTCACCACTACAGGTCTCTGGAAACACCATATATTTT. As protein: CASSPLQVSGNTIYF.

This clone was seen just once. The chain combines TRBV5-1 with TRBJ2-1; D is possibly TRBD1 (6 bases). Trimming took off 5 bases at V and 1 base at J, with 7 bases between the two ends. CDR3 length: 13 amino acids. Germline CDR1 is SGHRS and CDR2 is YFSETQ. CDR3 loop: CASSTGSYNEQFF. As DNA, the CDR3 is TGCGCCAGCAGTACAGGGTCCTACAATGAGCAGTTCTTC.

J is TRBJ2-2 and V is TRBV19; 7 nucleotides agree with TRBD1. This CDR3 is built from 14 residues. Germline V gives CDR1 LNHDA, CDR2 SQIVND (reference sequence). The J segment lost 6 bases and the V segment lost 3 bases, leaving 4 bases of the junction unmatched. This chain's CDR3 is CASSIPGGAGELFF. In DNA form, the CDR3 reads TGTGCCAGTAGTATTCCAGGGGGAGCCGGGGAGCTGTTTTTT.

The chain joins TRBV11-3 to TRBJ2-3; 7 nucleotides match TRBD2. Losses at the gene ends were 7 bases for V and 0 bases for J; bases not matched to a gene: 1. The CDR3 is made up of 13 amino acids. CDR1 is SGHNT, CDR2 YENEEA, per germline. The CDR3 here is CASKGLSTDTQYF. CDR3 sequence (DNA): TGTGCCAGCAAGGGACTAAGCACAGATACGCAGTATTTT. The variable domain in full, completed from reference TRBV11-3 and TRBJ2-3, reads EAGVVQSPRYKIIEKKQPVAFWCNPISGHNTLYWYLQNLGQGPELLIRYENEEAVDDSQLPKDRFSAERLKGVDSTLKIQPAELGDSAVYLCASKGLSTDTQYFGPGTRLTVL.

This chain uses TRBV7-9 with TRBJ2-3; TRBD2 agrees at 9 bases. J lost 0 bases, V lost 6 bases, and 13 bases had no gene match. The CDR3 is made up of 18 amino acids. Germline V lookup: CDR1 SEHNR, CDR2 FQNEAQ (reference sequence). The DNA of the CDR3 is TGTGCCAGCAGTCCGAGGCGGGAGGGCTCTACTAGCACAGATACGCAGTATTTT. Amino acid sequence: CASSPRREGSTSTDTQYF.

The CDR3 reads CASSLSDSANYGYTF. The CDR3 DNA reads TGTGCCAGCAGCTTATCCGATTCCGCCAACTATGGCTACACCTTC. This chain uses TRBV7-9 with TRBJ1-2; D gene uncertain. CDR3 length equals 15 residues. V dropped 2 bases and J dropped 2 bases, with 12 bases sitting between them. Germline values: CDR1 SEHNR, CDR2 FQNEAQ (reference sequence). The whole variable domain, filled in from reference TRBV7-9 and TRBJ1-2, reads DTGVSQNPRHKITKRGQNVTFRCDPISEHNRLYWYRQTLGQGPEFLTYFQNEAQLEKSRLLSDRFSAERPKGSFSTLEIQRTEQGDSAMYLCASSLSDSANYGYTFGSGTRLTVV.

The V and J genes are TRBV5-1 and TRBJ2-3; no reliable D call. V gave up 2 bases and J gave up 4 bases, with 11 bases separating them. Germline V gene data show CDR1 as SGHRS and CDR2 as YFSETQ. This CDR3 region has 14 residues. The CDR3 bases are TGCGCCAGCAGCTTCCAATTCTACGCAGATACGCAGTATTTT. Translation gives CASSFQFYADTQYF.

The chain joins TRBV6-5 to TRBJ1-3, with a possible D match to TRBD1 (5 bases). The CDR3 covers 15 residues. The germline V and J ends were trimmed by 6 bases and 1 base, with 13 bases remaining between them. Germline-derived CDR1 and CDR2 are MNHEY and SVGAGI. The CDR3 is CASRLTQGSGNTIYF. The DNA of the CDR3 is TGTGCCAGCAGACTCACGCAGGGATCTGGAAACACCATATATTTT.

This sequence joins TRBV10-3 and TRBJ2-7, with 10 bases matching TRBD2. There are 16 residues in the CDR3. V dropped 0 bases and J dropped 4; count of bases not matched to a gene: 6. CDR1 ENHRY and CDR2 SYGVKD come from the germline V gene. The CDR3 loop reads CAISESGLAGGYEQYF. The CDR3 nucleotides read TGTGCCATCAGTGAGTCGGGGTTAGCGGGGGGATACGAGCAGTACTTC.

This chain joins TRBV27 and TRBJ1-2; TRBD1 matches 8 bases. J was trimmed by 2 bases and V by 6 bases; bases with no gene match: 8. Germline CDR1 reads MNHEY; CDR2 reads SMNVEV (reference sequence). The CDR3 sequence is 15 residues long. CDR3 sequence (DNA): TGTGCCAGCAGCCGCCACCGGACAGGGAACTATGGCTACACCTTC. It encodes CASSRHRTGNYGYTF.

This chain joins TRBV27 and TRBJ2-3; TRBD1 is a possible D gene (6 bases). V was trimmed by 5 bases and J by 0 bases, leaving 15 bases between them. The CDR3 consists of 16 residues. Germline V gives CDR1 MNHEY, CDR2 SMNVEV (reference sequence). The CDR3 DNA reads as TGTGCCAGCAGTACAAAGCAGGGGTTAAGCACAGATACGCAGTATTTT. This translates into CASSTKQGLSTDTQYF.